Given below is one TCR beta chain in context. What antigen it recognizes has not been identified. Base qualities are not provided; no much larger clone lies one nucleotide away. TCRbeta CDR3 regions were amplified from genomic DNA by means of the immunoSEQ Assay, a bias-controlled multiplex PCR. The source study handled its data this way. Within the assay, amplification of reference gene primers was used to estimate how many nucleated cells each sample contained. To quantify the absolute abundance of each unique TCRbeta CDR3 rearrangement, sequence reads were collapsed and filtered. Productive Simpson clonality was computed per sample as the square root of Simpson's diversity index over productive rearrangements. Sourced from immuneACCESS, this table was stored by TCRdb with only in-frame sequences that have V and J called. A share of the clones is absent; for the studies checked, an unresolved V gene accounts for under half, and the remainder has no known explanation. V and J calls and clone size follow that table, whereas D and trimming were derived from the DNA. Across this sample there are about 90,000 clones, with 86% seen only once. 1.2% of the sample is held by the ten biggest clonotypes.

After removal of 5 bases from V and 7 bases from J, the junction retains 3 bases not matched to a gene. The CDR3 has 14 amino acids, counting the end cysteine and phenylalanine. Left in the record is the CDR3 DNA by itself, 42 bases read in frame from the first base. Per the germline V gene, SGHTS is the CDR1 and YDEGEE is the CDR2. The sample comes from a study of blood T cell repertoires in COVID-19 (dated by TCRdb to 2019 to 2021). Regarding the research as a whole: Samples covering the acute and convalescent phases of COVID-19 were provided by collaborators in the United States, Italy and Spain. The prospective study material was composed of cDNA or gDNA derived from T cells, B-cell-depleted T cells, or PBMCs. Deeply sampled blood TCRbeta repertoires from subjects exposed to, actively infected with, or recovered from COVID-19 were included in the dataset. The repertoires were made available in a free public database intended to serve as a resource for research on the immune response to SARS-CoV-2. The samples were drawn from the first 160 participants of the ongoing ImmuneRACE study and from 1,254 subjects provided by 6 global collaborators. Sample metadata almost always included a de-identified subject ID, COVID-19 status, age in years and sex. Where HLA class I and class II types were available, the types were taken from metadata supplied by the sample provider, not from assay-based typing.

Points the paper makes about the study in general: Clinical and demographic metadata were provided uncurated, with the amount varying by source and participant.

Collaborating institutions collected whole blood in K2EDTA tubes following their own protocols. For TCRbeta analysis, collaborators shipped samples as frozen whole blood, isolated PBMCs, or DNA extracted from either of those sample types. The TCR comes from an elderly man with active or convalescent COVID-19. This chain is built from TRBV5-8 and TRBJ2-7; a stretch of 16 junction bases matches TRBD2. Input material: peripheral blood. The DNA reads TGTGCCAGCAGGCTGGGACTAGCGGGAGGGGAGCAGTACTTC. Translation gives CASRLGLAGGEQYF.